The next 32 T cell receptor beta chains were all read from a single sample in a study of blood T cell dynamics during melanoma immunotherapy. Time point here: week 3, after first cycle of checkpoint inhibitor. Profiling relied on immunoSEQ multiplex PCR, and the TCRdb table lists in-frame clones only, not all of them. The repertoire holds fewer than 15,000 clones, with roughly 89% as singletons. The material sequenced was blood, taken from a patient treated with checkpoint blockade. Receptors were obtained from a human donor with melanoma.

The chain is built from TRBV7-2 and TRBJ1-2; D might be TRBD1 (6 bases). CDR3 length equals 14 residues. V lost 1 base, J lost 4 bases, and 10 bases lay in between. Germline V gives CDR1 SGHTA, CDR2 FQGNSA. CDR3: CASSLETGIYGYTF. The DNA for the CDR3 is TGTGCCAGCAGCTTAGAGACAGGAATCTATGGCTACACCTTC.

V is TRBV6-5 and J is TRBJ2-1; 9 bases map to TRBD2. Germline assignment: CDR1 MNHEY and CDR2 SVGAGI. This CDR3 has 15 residues. The J segment lost 6 bases and the V segment lost 5 bases, leaving 8 bases of the junction unmatched. The CDR3 nucleotides read TGTGCCAGCAGTCCTATAACTAGCGGGTTCAATGAGCAGTTCTTC. Residues: CASSPITSGFNEQFF.

This chain joins TRBV19 and TRBJ1-6; 8 bases fit TRBD1. CDR1 and CDR2 (germline): LNHDA, SQIVND (reference sequence). V shed 4 bases, J shed 5 bases, and the junction held 4 bases outside the gene matches. CDR3 length: 15 residues. The CDR3 nucleotides are TGTGCCAGTAGTAACCACAGGGGGAATAATTCACCCCTCCACTTT. Its protein is CASSNHRGNNSPLHF.

The rearrangement links TRBV28 to TRBJ1-5; 8 nucleotides agree with TRBD1. CDR1 MDHEN and CDR2 SYDVKM come from the germline V gene. The CDR3 loop spans 19 amino acids. V lost 5 bases to trimming and J lost 2 bases; unmatched junction nucleotides: 17. The CDR3 loop reads CASSPMSRDRLLGNQPQHF. The CDR3 nucleotides read TGTGCCAGCAGTCCTATGTCCCGGGACAGGCTCTTAGGCAATCAGCCCCAGCATTTT. The full variable domain, with the rest looked up from reference TRBV28 and TRBJ1-5, is DVKVTQSSRYLVKRTGEKVFLECVQDMDHENMFWYRQDPGLGLRLIYFSYDVKMKEKGDIPEGYSVSREKKERFSLILESASTNQTSMYLCASSPMSRDRLLGNQPQHFGDGTRLSIL.

The chain is built from TRBV9 and TRBJ2-1, with a possible D match to TRBD1 (5 bases). The V gene lost 0 bases and the J gene lost 3 bases, with 10 bases spanning the gap. Germline CDR1 SGDLS, CDR2 YYNGEE. The CDR3 spans 15 residues. CDR3: CASSVERGGYNEQFF. The CDR3 region has the DNA TGTGCCAGCAGCGTAGAAAGGGGCGGCTACAATGAGCAGTTCTTC. Filled out from reference TRBV9 and TRBJ2-1, the complete variable domain reads DSGVTQTPKHLITATGQRVTLRCSPRSGDLSVYWYQQSLDQGLQFLIQYYNGEERAKGNILERFSAQQFPDLHSELNLSSLELGDSALYFCASSVERGGYNEQFFGPGTRLTVL.

This chain uses TRBV7-2 with TRBJ2-1, with TRBD2 as a possible D gene (6 bases). CDR1 and CDR2 from the germline V gene are SGHTA and FQGNSA. The CDR3 contains 15 residues. V lost 4 bases, J lost 6 bases, and 16 bases lay in between. Written as DNA, the CDR3 is TGTGCCAGCAGCTCGACTAGGTCGGACGCCAATGAGCAGTTCTTC. Amino acids: CASSSTRSDANEQFF. The entire variable domain, with the rest obtained from reference TRBV7-2 and TRBJ2-1, is as follows: GAGVSQSPSNKVTEKGKDVELRCDPISGHTALYWYRQSLGQGLEFLIYFQGNSAPDKSGLPSDRFSAERTGGSVSTLTIQRTQQEDSAVYLCASSSTRSDANEQFFGPGTRLTVL.

The chain uses TRBV7-2 and TRBJ2-3; 9 bases fit TRBD1. CDR3 length: 16 residues. With V trimmed by 0 bases and J by 4 bases, 5 bases remained unmatched. Germline CDR1 and CDR2: SGHTA and FQGNSA. DNA for the CDR3: TGTGCCAGCAGCTTAGCGGGACAGGGAGTGGCAGATACGCAGTATTTT. Translation gives CASSLAGQGVADTQYF.

The rearrangement joins TRBV28 to TRBJ1-5; 7 positions agree with TRBD1. Germline-derived CDR1 and CDR2 are MDHEN and SYDVKM. The J segment lost 0 bases and the V segment lost 3 bases, leaving 17 bases of the junction unmatched. The CDR3 loop spans 20 amino acids. The CDR3 spells CASSLGVRQGKSYSNQPQHF. CDR3 in DNA: TGTGCCAGCAGTTTGGGGGTGAGACAGGGAAAGAGTTATAGCAATCAGCCCCAGCATTTT.

The chain's CDR3 is CASSLLGPHSTDTQYF. In DNA, the CDR3 is TGTGCCAGCAGTTTACTGGGCCCTCATAGCACAGATACGCAGTATTTT. This chain joins TRBV27 and TRBJ2-3; D not certain. CDR1 MNHEY and CDR2 SMNVEV come from the germline V gene (reference sequence). With 2 bases removed from V and 0 bases from J, the gap between germline ends came to 12 bases. The CDR3 covers 16 residues.

The rearrangement uses TRBV19 and TRBJ2-5; a possible D gene is TRBD1 (6 bases). The DNA end lines up better with TRBJ2-7; the J call may be wrong. In germline, CDR1 is LNHDA, CDR2 SQIVND (reference sequence). The CDR3 is 17 residues long. The CDR3 sequence is CASSYLWSDRSTYEQYF. CDR3 DNA sequence: TGTGCCAGTAGTTATCTTTGGTCTGACAGGAGTACCTACGAGCAGTACTTC.

The chain joins TRBV5-4 to TRBJ2-5; either TRBD1 or TRBD2 may supply D (5 bases each). There are 15 residues in the CDR3. Germline V gives CDR1 SGHNT, CDR2 YYREEE (reference sequence). Trimming stripped 4 bases from V and 0 bases from J, with 13 bases between. In nucleotides, the CDR3 is TGTGCCAGCAGCCCCCGGGACCGGTACCAAGAGACCCAGTACTTC. Protein product: CASSPRDRYQETQYF.

This clone appeared once. The chain is built from TRBV6-1 and TRBJ1-5; D might be TRBD1 (6 bases). Deletions cut 4 bases from V and 6 bases from J, with 16 bases between. The CDR3 has 15 amino acids. CDR1 is MNHNS, CDR2 SASEGT, per germline. CDR3 protein: CASSAPGGRGQPQHF. CDR3 nucleotides: TGTGCCAGCAGTGCACCCGGGGGCCGCGGTCAGCCCCAGCATTTT.

The chain employs TRBV28 and TRBJ2-5, with 7 positions matching TRBD1. Matching the DNA end better, TRBJ2-7 makes the J call doubtful. Germline V CDR1 and CDR2: MDHEN, SYDVKM. The CDR3 is made up of 14 amino acids. The CDR3 sequence: CASINRDSFYEQYF. DNA for the CDR3: TGTGCCAGCATCAACAGGGACAGTTTCTACGAGCAGTACTTC.

This chain joins TRBV2 and TRBJ2-7, with D hard to call. The germline V gene has CDR1 SNHLY and CDR2 FYNNEI. CDR3 length: 13 residues. The V gene lost 1 base and the J gene lost 3 bases, with 7 bases spanning the gap. The CDR3: CASSEGVFYEQYF. CDR3 in DNA: TGTGCCAGCAGTGAAGGCGTCTTCTACGAGCAGTACTTC.

This clone occurred once. The gene calls are TRBV30 and TRBJ2-7; D remains unclear. Deletions cut 3 bases from V and 2 bases from J, with 8 bases between. Germline loops: CDR1 GTSNPN, CDR2 SVGIG (reference sequence). The CDR3 loop spans 12 amino acids. CDR3 coding DNA: TGTGCCTGGAGCGTAGGAACCTACGAGCAGTACTTC. Its protein is CAWSVGTYEQYF. Combining the CDR3 with reference TRBV30 and TRBJ2-7 gives the whole variable domain SQTIHQWPATLVQPVGSPLSLECTVEGTSNPNLYWYRQAAGRGLQLLFYSVGIGQISSEVPQNLSASRPQDRQFILSSKKLLLSDSGFYLCAWSVGTYEQYFGPGTRLTVT.

This CDR3 reads CASSQDEGTGANVLTF. CDR3 coding DNA: TGCGCCAGCAGCCAAGACGAAGGGACTGGGGCCAACGTCCTGACTTTC. The chain has TRBV4-3 and TRBJ2-6; D remains ambiguous. Germline V gene sequence: CDR1 LGHNA, CDR2 YSLEER. The germline V and J ends were trimmed by 0 bases and 2 bases, with 8 bases remaining between them. The CDR3 loop spans 16 amino acids.

The V and J genes are TRBV4-2 and TRBJ2-1; a possible D gene is TRBD2 (5 bases). Germline V gives CDR1 LGHNA, CDR2 YNFKEQ. This CDR3 spans 16 amino acids. Between the trimmed V and J ends, which lost 1 base and 4 bases, there was a span of 14 bases. The CDR3 nucleotides are TGTGCCAGCAGCCAAGTTGAAGCGGCACTATACAATGAGCAGTTCTTC. It yields the protein CASSQVEAALYNEQFF.

The rearrangement links TRBV19 to TRBJ1-1, with 7 bases lining up with TRBD1. Germline lookup yields CDR1 LNHDA and CDR2 SQIVND (reference sequence). V shed 3 bases and J 0 bases; nucleotides not matched to a gene: 7. This CDR3 comprises 16 residues. The CDR3 reads CASSITGVQMNTEAFF. CDR3 sequence (DNA): TGTGCCAGTAGTATCACAGGGGTACAGATGAACACTGAAGCTTTCTTT.

CDR3 bases: TGTGCCAGCAGCCCGGACAGCCTAGGGACAGATACGCAGTATTTT. Its translation is CASSPDSLGTDTQYF. The V gene is TRBV7-2, the J gene TRBJ2-3, with D perhaps TRBD1 (6 bases). Germline CDR1 reads SGHTA; CDR2 reads FQGNSA. The CDR3 has 15 amino acids. V shed 5 bases and J shed 3 bases, with 15 bases lying between them.

DNA of the CDR3: TGTGCCAGCAGGGGGACAGGGCTAGCCGGGGCCAACGTCCTGACTTTC. Translated, it gives CASRGTGLAGANVLTF. The V call is TRBV27, the J call TRBJ2-6; 9 nucleotides agree with TRBD1. The CDR3 is 16 amino acids. Germline V gives CDR1 MNHEY, CDR2 SMNVEV (reference sequence). The J segment lost 4 bases and the V segment lost 6 bases, leaving 7 bases of the junction unmatched.

This clone was found once. V usage is TRBV27 and J usage is TRBJ1-1; no reliable D call. With 2 bases removed from V and 12 bases from J, the gap between germline ends came to 7 bases. Looked up from germline, CDR1 is MNHEY and CDR2 is SMNVEV (reference sequence). CDR3 length equals 10 residues. The CDR3 is CASSLRDPFF. CDR3 DNA: TGTGCCAGCAGTTTACGTGATCCTTTCTTT.

This clone appeared a few times. The chain is built from TRBV9 and TRBJ2-2; 12 bases fit TRBD2. V lost 0 bases to trimming and J lost 3 bases; unmatched junction nucleotides: 6. Per germline, CDR1 SGDLS and CDR2 YYNGEE. The CDR3 sequence is 18 residues long. This chain's CDR3 is CASSVDPSGRAYTGELFF. CDR3 nucleotides: TGTGCCAGCAGCGTAGATCCTAGCGGGAGGGCCTACACCGGGGAGCTGTTTTTT.

The V and J genes are TRBV15 and TRBJ2-5; no reliable D call. Trimming stripped 3 bases from V and 2 bases from J, with 10 bases between. The CDR3 is 14 residues long. Germline V CDR1 and CDR2: LNHNV, YYDKDF (reference sequence). The CDR3 coding sequence is TGTGCCACCAGCAGCAGACTGATTCAAGAGACCCAGTACTTC. It codes for CATSSRLIQETQYF.

V is TRBV28 and J is TRBJ1-2; a weak D match, TRBD1 (5 bases). CDR1 is MDHEN, CDR2 SYDVKM, per germline. Deletions cut 5 bases from V and 1 base from J, with 8 bases between. The CDR3 has 13 amino acids. CDR3 protein: CASSLQDNYGYTF. The CDR3 DNA reads as TGTGCCAGCAGTCTACAGGATAACTATGGCTACACCTTC.

The chain couples TRBV28 to TRBJ2-3; D is tentatively TRBD1 or TRBD2 (5 bases each). Trimming left V 7 bases short and J 6 bases short, with 17 bases between. The CDR3 contains 14 residues. Germline lookup yields CDR1 MDHEN and CDR2 SYDVKM. This CDR3 is CASTRRQGKDTQYF. CDR3 nucleotide sequence: TGTGCCAGCACTCGGAGGCAGGGTAAGGATACGCAGTATTTT.

This chain connects TRBV19 to TRBJ2-3; TRBD1 aligns across 7 bases. The CDR3 is 15 residues long. J lost 5 bases, V lost 3 bases, and 8 bases had no gene match. Germline V CDR1 and CDR2: LNHDA, SQIVND (reference sequence). The CDR3 spells CASSIPQGVGDTQYF. As DNA, the CDR3 is TGTGCCAGTAGTATTCCCCAGGGGGTAGGAGATACGCAGTATTTT.

This chain joins TRBV28 and TRBJ2-3, with TRBD2 matching over 10 bases. CDR1 is MDHEN, CDR2 SYDVKM, per germline. The CDR3 is made up of 17 amino acids. The junction had 16 bases not matched to a gene; V was cut back by 8 bases and J by 5 bases. The CDR3 sequence is CASELAGIGGRVDTQYF. The CDR3, as DNA: TGTGCCAGCGAACTAGCGGGAATCGGGGGGCGGGTAGATACGCAGTATTTT.

This chain uses TRBV7-3 with TRBJ2-3; D ambiguous. Germline CDR1 is SGHTA and CDR2 is FQGTGA. The CDR3 is made up of 13 amino acids. Between the trimmed V and J ends, which lost 0 bases and 3 bases, there was a span of 4 bases. This chain's CDR3 is CASSLTPTDTQYF. CDR3 coding DNA: TGTGCCAGCAGCTTAACCCCAACAGATACGCAGTATTTT. Filled out from reference TRBV7-3 and TRBJ2-3, the complete variable domain reads GAGVSQTPSNKVTEKGKYVELRCDPISGHTALYWYRQSLGQGPEFLIYFQGTGAADDSGLPNDRFFAVRPEGSVSTLKIQRTERGDSAVYLCASSLTPTDTQYFGPGTRLTVL.

This chain connects TRBV30 to TRBJ2-3; possibly TRBD2 for D (6 bases). Trimming removed 1 base at V and 3 bases at J, with 14 bases between. The CDR3 contains 15 residues. Germline V gives CDR1 GTSNPN, CDR2 SVGIG (reference sequence). CDR3: CAWSGVGSGTDTQYF. The CDR3 DNA reads as TGTGCCTGGAGTGGGGTGGGGAGCGGGACAGATACGCAGTATTTT.

This clone was recorded only once. Here the CDR3 DNA reads TGTGCCAGCGCGGAGAACACTGAAGCTTTCTTT. It translates to CASAENTEAFF. V gene TRBV28 combines with J gene TRBJ1-1, with D uncertain. The length of the CDR3 is 11 residues. V gave up 8 bases and J gave up 1 base, with 5 bases separating them. Germline V gene sequence: CDR1 MDHEN, CDR2 SYDVKM.

V and J are TRBV7-3 and TRBJ2-2; tentatively, D is TRBD2 (6 bases). Deletions cut 1 base from V and 3 bases from J, with 12 bases between. Germline V gene sequence: CDR1 SGHTA, CDR2 FQGTGA. The CDR3 contains 16 residues. The CDR3 loop reads CASSLIIADHTGELFF. Written as DNA, the CDR3 is TGTGCCAGCAGCTTAATTATAGCGGATCACACCGGGGAGCTGTTTTTT.

V is TRBV25-1 and J is TRBJ1-2; no firm D call. CDR3 length equals 12 residues. Trimming left V 8 bases short and J 7 bases short, with 14 bases between. CDR1 and CDR2 (germline): MGHDK, SYGVNS. CDR3 bases: TGTGCCAGCTCCCCCCCGTTAGGTGGCTACACCTTC. It codes for CASSPPLGGYTF.